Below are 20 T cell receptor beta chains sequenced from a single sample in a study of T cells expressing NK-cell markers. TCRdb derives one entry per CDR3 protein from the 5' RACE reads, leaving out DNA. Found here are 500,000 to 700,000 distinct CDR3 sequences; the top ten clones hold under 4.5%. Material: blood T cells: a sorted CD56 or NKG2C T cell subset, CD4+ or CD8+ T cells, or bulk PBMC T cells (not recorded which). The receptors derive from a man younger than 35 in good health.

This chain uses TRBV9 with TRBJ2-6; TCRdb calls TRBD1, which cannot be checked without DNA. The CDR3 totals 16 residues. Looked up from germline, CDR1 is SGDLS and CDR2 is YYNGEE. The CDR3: CASSVGHLAGANVLTF.

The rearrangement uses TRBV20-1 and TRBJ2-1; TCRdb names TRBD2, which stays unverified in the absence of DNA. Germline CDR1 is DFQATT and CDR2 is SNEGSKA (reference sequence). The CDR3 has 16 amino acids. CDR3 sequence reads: CSARLLERDLDPEQFF.

The CDR3 here is CASSFQFSGRSNTGELFF. This sequence joins TRBV11-2 and TRBJ2-2; TCRdb indicates TRBD2, and absent DNA this call remains unverified. The CDR3 length is 18 residues. Per the germline V gene, CDR1 is SGHAT and CDR2 is FQNNGV.

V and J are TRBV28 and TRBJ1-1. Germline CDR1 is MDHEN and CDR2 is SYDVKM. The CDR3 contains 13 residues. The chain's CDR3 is CASSRPGNTEAFF.

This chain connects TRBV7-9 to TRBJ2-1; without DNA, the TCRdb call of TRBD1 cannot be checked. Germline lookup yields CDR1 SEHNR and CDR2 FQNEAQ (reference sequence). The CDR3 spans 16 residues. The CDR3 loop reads CASSLTGMLRGNEQFF.

CDR3 in amino acids: CASSRQGLGGPQYF. V and J are TRBV18 and TRBJ2-5; TCRdb's assignment of TRBD1 cannot be checked, as there is no DNA. The germline V gene encodes CDR1 KGHSH and CDR2 LQKENI. CDR3 length equals 14 residues.

The CDR3: CATSDLQADTIYF. V usage is TRBV24-1 and J usage is TRBJ1-3. The germline CDR1 and CDR2 sequences are KGHDR and SFDVKD. The CDR3 is 13 residues long.

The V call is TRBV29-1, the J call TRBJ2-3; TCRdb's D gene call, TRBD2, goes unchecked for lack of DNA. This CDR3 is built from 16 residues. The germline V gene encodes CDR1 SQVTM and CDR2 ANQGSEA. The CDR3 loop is CSVELGLAGYTDTQYF.

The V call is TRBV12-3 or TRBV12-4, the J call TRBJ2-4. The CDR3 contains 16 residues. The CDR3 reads CASTVFSVKNRNIQYF.

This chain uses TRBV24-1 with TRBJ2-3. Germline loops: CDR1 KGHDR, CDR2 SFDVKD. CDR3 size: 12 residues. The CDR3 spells CATSSPTDTQYF.

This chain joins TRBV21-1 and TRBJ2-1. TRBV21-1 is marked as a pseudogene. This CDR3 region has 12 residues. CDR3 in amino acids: CASRHTYNEQFF.

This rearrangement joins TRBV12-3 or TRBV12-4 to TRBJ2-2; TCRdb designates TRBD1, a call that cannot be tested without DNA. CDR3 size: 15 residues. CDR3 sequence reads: CASKPGQGRVVELFF.

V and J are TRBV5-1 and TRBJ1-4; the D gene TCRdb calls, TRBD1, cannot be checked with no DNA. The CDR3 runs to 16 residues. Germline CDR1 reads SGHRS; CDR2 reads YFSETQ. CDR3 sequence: CASSSGTGGLHEKLFF.

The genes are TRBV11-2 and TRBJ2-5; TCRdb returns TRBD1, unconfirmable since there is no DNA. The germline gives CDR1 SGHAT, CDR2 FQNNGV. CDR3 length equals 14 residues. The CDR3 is CASRRAEDQETQYF.

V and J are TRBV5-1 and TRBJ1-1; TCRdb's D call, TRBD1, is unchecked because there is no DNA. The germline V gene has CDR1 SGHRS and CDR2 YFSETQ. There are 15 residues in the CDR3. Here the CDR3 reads CASKLMDSLGTEAFF.

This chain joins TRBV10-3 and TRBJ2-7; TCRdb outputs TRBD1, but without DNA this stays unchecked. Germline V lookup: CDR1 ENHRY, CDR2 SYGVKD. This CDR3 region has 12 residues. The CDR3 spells CAIDPTGTEQYF.

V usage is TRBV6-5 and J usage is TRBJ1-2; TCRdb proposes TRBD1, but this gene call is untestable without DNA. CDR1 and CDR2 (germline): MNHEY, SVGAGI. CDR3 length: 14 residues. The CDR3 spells CASSSFPGNYGYTF.

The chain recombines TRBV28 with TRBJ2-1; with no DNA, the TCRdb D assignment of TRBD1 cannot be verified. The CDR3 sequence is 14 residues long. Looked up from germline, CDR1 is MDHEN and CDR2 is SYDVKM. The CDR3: CASSVDRGDHEQFF. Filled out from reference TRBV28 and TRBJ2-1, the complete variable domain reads DVKVTQSSRYLVKRTGEKVFLECVQDMDHENMFWYRQDPGLGLRLIYFSYDVKMKEKGDIPEGYSVSREKKERFSLILESASTNQTSMYLCASSVDRGDHEQFFGPGTRLTVL.

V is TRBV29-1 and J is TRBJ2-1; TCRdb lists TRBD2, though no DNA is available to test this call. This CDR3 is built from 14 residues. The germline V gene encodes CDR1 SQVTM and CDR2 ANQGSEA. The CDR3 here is CSVKAGGPNNEQFF.

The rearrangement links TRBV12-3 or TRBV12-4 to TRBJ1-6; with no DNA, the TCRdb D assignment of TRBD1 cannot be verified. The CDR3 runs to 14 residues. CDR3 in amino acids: CASSLRQYNSPLHF.